This TCR beta chain originates from a study of blood T cell repertoires in COVID-19 (dated by TCRdb to 2020 to 2022). About the investigation overall: Collaborator samples came from the United States, Italy and Spain and covered acute and convalescent phases of COVID-19. The material from the prospective study consisted of cDNA or gDNA derived from T cells, B-cell-depleted T cells, or PBMCs. Subjects who had been exposed to COVID-19, were actively infected with it, or had recovered from it provided the deeply sampled blood TCRbeta repertoires that made up the dataset. HLA class I and class II types, where available, came from metadata supplied by the sample provider rather than from assay-based typing. The repertoires were released in a freely available public database intended as a resource for research on the immune response to SARS-CoV-2. Samples came from the ongoing ImmuneRACE study (first 160 participants) plus 1,254 subjects from 6 global collaborators. The sample metadata nearly always contained a de-identified subject ID, COVID-19 status, age in years and sex.

Note on this clone: This receptor's antigen is unknown. Qualities for individual bases were not recorded, and no much larger clone is one base off.

TCRbeta CDR3 regions were amplified from genomic DNA using the immunoSEQ Assay, a bias-controlled multiplex PCR. The paper's data handling went like this. The number of nucleated cells in each sample was estimated from the amplification of reference gene primers within the assay. To quantify the absolute abundance of each unique TCRbeta CDR3 rearrangement, sequence reads were collapsed and filtered. For each sample, productive Simpson clonality was calculated as the square root of Simpson's diversity index over productive rearrangements. Held by TCRdb, this immuneACCESS table contains in-frame sequences only and omits some clones. Under half of the omission traces to an unresolved V gene where checked; the cause of the rest is unknown. Clone size and the V and J calls come from that table; the DNA yielded D and trimming. This sample comprises about 130,000 clones, over 85% of them detected only once. Roughly 4.8% of the sample lies in the top ten.

One collaborating source in Seattle enrolled patients during active infection and followed them longitudinally through the course of disease. Collaborating institutions collected whole blood in K2EDTA tubes following their own protocols. For TCRbeta analysis, collaborator samples were shipped as frozen whole blood, as isolated PBMCs, or as DNA extracted from either sample type. Summary of the overall study and its limitations: The amount of clinical and demographic metadata varied by source and participant and was provided uncurated.

The CDR3 runs 13 amino acids, cysteine and phenylalanine included. Just the 39-base CDR3 DNA is kept, in frame starting at base 1. CDR1 and CDR2 are read off the germline V gene (reference sequence) as SEHNR and FQNEAQ. Deletion took 5 bases off V and 7 bases off J, with a span of 9 bases between the germline ends. The chain couples TRBV7-9 to TRBJ1-6; the D gene identity is not certain. Sequencing was performed on peripheral blood. The source is a man aged 60 to 69 with COVID-19, enrolled during active disease. The encoded CDR3 is CASSLDSNSPLHF. The nucleotide sequence reads as follows: TGTGCCAGCAGCCTGGACTCAAATTCACCCCTCCACTTT.